The 19 T cell receptor beta chains presented below share a single source sample, sequenced in a study of T cells in Graves' hyperthyroidism and ophthalmopathy. RNA transcripts provided the source from which TCR beta CDR3 regions were amplified. Primed by the HTBI set, a first-round RT-PCR was run on the TCR CDR3. One entry per CDR3 protein, called by TCRdb with MiXCR from the multiplex PCR reads. The sample includes around 690,000 distinct CDR3 sequences, 15% to 20% seen only once; the top ten take roughly a sixth. The sequenced sample was blood. These receptors all come from a man in his forties or fifties with Graves' hyperthyroidism.

The chain employs TRBV20-1 and TRBJ2-3; 11 bases agree with TRBD2. The CDR3 has 18 amino acids. From germline, CDR1 is DFQATT and CDR2 SNEGSKA (reference sequence). The trim removed 3 bases at V and 0 bases at J, leaving 11 bases unmatched. The CDR3 spells CSASLLAGGIYSTDTQYF. In DNA, the CDR3 is TGCAGTGCTAGTCTGCTAGCGGGAGGTATATACAGCACAGATACGCAGTATTTT.

J is TRBJ2-2 and V is TRBV19; D is perhaps TRBD1 (6 bases). V gave up 4 bases and J gave up 2 bases, with 14 bases separating them. Germline assignment: CDR1 LNHDA and CDR2 SQIVND (reference sequence). The CDR3 is 16 amino acids. The CDR3 DNA reads as TGTGCCAGTAGTAAGCAAGGACAGATCAACACCGGGGAGCTGTTTTTT. It translates to CASSKQGQINTGELFF.

This clonotype was detected a few times. The chain recombines TRBV5-1 with TRBJ2-7; 8 bases agree with TRBD1. J was trimmed by 5 bases and V by 4 bases; bases with no gene match: 11. The CDR3 has 15 amino acids. Germline CDR1 and CDR2: SGHRS and YFSETQ. The CDR3 is CASSMGQDSTHEQYF. The DNA for the CDR3 is TGCGCCAGCAGCATGGGACAGGACTCAACCCACGAGCAGTACTTC.

This clonotype was detected a few times. This chain connects TRBV28 to TRBJ1-5; D might be TRBD1 (6 bases). Trimming removed 8 bases at V and 1 base at J, with 12 bases between. The CDR3 contains 14 residues. The germline V gene has CDR1 MDHEN and CDR2 SYDVKM. This CDR3 reads CASRQALSNQPQHF. The CDR3 nucleotides read TGTGCCAGCCGACAGGCGTTAAGCAATCAGCCCCAGCATTTT.

J is TRBJ2-1 and V is TRBV4-1, with TRBD2 as a possible D gene (6 bases). This CDR3 spans 16 amino acids. V gave up 0 bases and J gave up 4 bases, with 13 bases separating them. Germline V gene lookup returns CDR1 MGHRA and CDR2 YSYEKL. In nucleotides, the CDR3 is TGCGCCAGCAGCCAAGATCGTACTAGCAGATACAATGAGCAGTTCTTC. Translated, it gives CASSQDRTSRYNEQFF.

This clonotype was detected a few times. The V gene is TRBV6-1, the J gene TRBJ1-4; a weak D match, TRBD1 (5 bases). Germline CDR1 reads MNHNS; CDR2 reads SASEGT. V lost 6 bases, J lost 3 bases, and 11 bases lay in between. CDR3 length equals 14 residues. DNA of the CDR3: TGTGCCAGCAGCCGGGGGGAGGCTAATGAAAAACTGTTTTTT. Encoded protein: CASSRGEANEKLFF.

This clonotype has more than one count but fewer than ten. J is TRBJ2-7 and V is TRBV7-3; TRBD1 or TRBD2 may be the D gene (6 bases each). CDR3 size: 15 residues. Trimming stripped 6 bases from V and 6 bases from J, with 21 bases between. Germline CDR1 SGHTA, CDR2 FQGTGA. The CDR3 reads CASSLSGGGGAEQYF. In DNA, the CDR3 is TGTGCCAGCAGTTTGTCAGGAGGAGGGGGAGCCGAGCAGTACTTC.

This clonotype was detected ten times or more. The CDR3 DNA sequence: TGTGCCACCAGCAGAGATAGGGCAGCAGAAGCTTTCTTT. Translated: CATSRDRAAEAFF. This chain links TRBV15 with TRBJ1-1, with unresolved D. Trimming removed 0 bases at V and 8 bases at J, with 10 bases between. This CDR3 comprises 13 residues. Germline lookup yields CDR1 LNHNV and CDR2 YYDKDF (reference sequence).

In its sample, this clonotype was seen a few times. The genes are TRBV7-9 and TRBJ1-4; no firm D call. Trimming pared 1 base from V and 0 bases from J, leaving 15 bases between. The CDR3 totals 18 residues. The germline CDR1 and CDR2 sequences are SEHNR and FQNEAQ (reference sequence). The chain's CDR3 is CASSLVERDFATNEKLFF. DNA of the CDR3: TGTGCCAGCAGCTTAGTCGAGAGAGACTTTGCAACTAATGAAAAACTGTTTTTT.

V usage is TRBV20-1 and J usage is TRBJ2-1, with D possibly being TRBD2 (5 bases). The length of the CDR3 is 17 residues. Trimming took off 0 bases at V and 0 bases at J, with 15 bases between the two ends. CDR1 is DFQATT and CDR2 is SNEGSKA in the germline V gene (reference sequence). As DNA, the CDR3 is TGCAGTGCTAGAGATTTTGCGGACTTTAGCTCCTACAATGAGCAGTTCTTC. As protein: CSARDFADFSSYNEQFF.

At least ten counts were recorded for this clonotype. This CDR3 is CASSLYANRNNQPQHF. CDR3 DNA sequence: TGTGCCAGCAGTTTATATGCCAACAGAAACAATCAGCCCCAGCATTTT. The chain recombines TRBV28 with TRBJ1-5; the D is unclear. CDR3 length equals 16 residues. Germline V CDR1 and CDR2: MDHEN, SYDVKM. Between the trimmed V and J ends, which lost 1 base and 3 bases, there was a span of 13 bases.

Many counts were recorded for this clonotype. The chain employs TRBV3-1 and TRBJ1-1, with 8 bases aligning to TRBD1. The CDR3 is 13 residues long. Losses at the gene ends were 4 bases for V and 7 bases for J; bases not matched to a gene: 5. CDR1 LGHDT and CDR2 YNNKEL come from the germline V gene (reference sequence). CDR3 coding DNA: TGTGCCAGCAGCCGGGACAGGCTGGGTGAAGCTTTCTTT. Protein product: CASSRDRLGEAFF.

There are many counts of this clonotype. The chain combines TRBV19 with TRBJ2-5, with a possible D match to TRBD2 (6 bases). Germline CDR1 is LNHDA and CDR2 is SQIVND (reference sequence). V lost 3 bases and J 5 bases, leaving 13 bases between the germline ends. The CDR3 has 14 residues. Here the CDR3 DNA reads TGTGCCAGTAGTATGTTTAGCGGAGCGGAGACCCAGTACTTC. This sequence encodes CASSMFSGAETQYF.

This clonotype was recorded many times. The V gene is TRBV29-1, the J gene TRBJ2-7; no definite D call. The CDR3 is made up of 12 amino acids. Germline CDR1 reads SQVTM; CDR2 reads ANQGSEA. V was clipped by 7 bases and J by 2 bases, with 12 bases between them. The CDR3 region is CSARTGPYEQYF. The DNA for the CDR3 is TGCAGCGCTAGGACGGGCCCCTACGAGCAGTACTTC.

This clonotype was counted ten times or more. The chain is built from TRBV28 and TRBJ2-1; 12 nucleotides line up with TRBD2. CDR1 is MDHEN and CDR2 is SYDVKM in the germline V gene. The junction had 5 bases not matched to a gene; V was cut back by 1 base and J by 7 bases. The CDR3 is 16 residues long. The CDR3 protein is CASSLLLTSGRNEQFF. CDR3 nucleotide sequence: TGTGCCAGCAGTTTATTGCTGACTAGCGGGAGAAATGAGCAGTTCTTC. The variable domain in full, with the rest retrieved from reference TRBV28 and TRBJ2-1, is DVKVTQSSRYLVKRTGEKVFLECVQDMDHENMFWYRQDPGLGLRLIYFSYDVKMKEKGDIPEGYSVSREKKERFSLILESASTNQTSMYLCASSLLLTSGRNEQFFGPGTRLTVL.

This clonotype was seen ten or more times. The chain is built from TRBV7-2 and TRBJ2-1; 11 bases agree with TRBD2. Germline V gene lookup returns CDR1 SGHTA and CDR2 FQGNSA. The CDR3 spans 16 residues. V shed 4 bases and J 5 bases; nucleotides not matched to a gene: 7. The CDR3 DNA follows: TGTGCCAGCAGCTCCCGCGGGACTAGCGGTCACAATGAGCAGTTCTTC. It encodes CASSSRGTSGHNEQFF.

This clonotype was counted ten times or more. The chain has TRBV28 and TRBJ1-2, with TRBD1 matching over 7 bases. Germline lookup yields CDR1 MDHEN and CDR2 SYDVKM. The V segment lost 2 bases and the J segment 1 base; nucleotides outside the gene matches: 16. CDR3 length: 19 amino acids. The CDR3 loop reads CASSLVWRDRVSDNYGYTF. The CDR3 DNA sequence: TGTGCCAGCAGTTTAGTTTGGCGAGACAGGGTTTCGGATAACTATGGCTACACCTTC.

Concerning this clonotype: A much larger clone differs from this one at a single base, so this may be a read error. This chain connects TRBV7-3 to TRBJ2-3; no firm D call. Per germline, CDR1 SGHTA and CDR2 FQGTGA. The CDR3 has 14 residues. The DNA of the CDR3 is TGTGCCAGCAGCTTAACGAGGAGCACAGATACGCAGTCTTTT. Its protein product is CASSLTRSTDTQSF.

This clonotype came up many times. The rearrangement uses TRBV7-2 and TRBJ2-1; 9 bases fit TRBD2. This CDR3 has 16 residues. The germline V gene encodes CDR1 SGHTA and CDR2 FQGNSA. Trimming took 6 bases from V and 3 from J; bases not matched to a gene: 9. The CDR3 reads CASRTPGTSSYNEQFF. The CDR3 DNA is TGTGCCAGCAGGACTCCCGGGACTAGCAGCTACAATGAGCAGTTCTTC.